This is a list of T cell receptor beta chains from one sample in a study of blood T cell repertoires in COVID-19. The table came from immunoSEQ multiplex PCR; TCRdb's copy has only in-frame clones and leaves some out. Seen here are a few hundred thousand clones, 90% observed once, and the top ten hold roughly 2.2%. The material sequenced was peripheral blood. These receptors were obtained from an older woman with COVID-19, enrolled during active disease. The CDR3 runs from the conserved cysteine through the conserved F or W. The D gene is left open where the match is weak. A clone size is listed for some rows: how often the clone was seen (once, few, many), or a class if it is expanded.

d_call | clone_size | j_call | v_call | cdr3_aa | cdr3_nt
. | . | TRBJ1-3 | TRBV25-1 | CASSAAAGNTIYF | TGTGCCAGCAGTGCTGCGGCTGGAAACACCATATATTTT
TRBD1 | . | TRBJ2-2 | TRBV9 | CASSKGATNTPGELFF | TGTGCCAGCAGTAAGGGGGCCACCAATACCCCCGGGGAGCTGTTTTTT
TRBD1 | . | TRBJ2-2 | TRBV6-2/TRBV6-3 | CASSWAGGYTGELFF | TGTGCCAGCAGTTGGGCAGGGGGCTACACCGGGGAGCTGTTTTTT
. | few | TRBJ1-2 | TRBV23-1 | CASSPYTRKEGSGNYGYTF | TGCGCCAGCAGTCCCTATACGAGGAAGGAGGGGTCCGGGAACTATGGCTACACCTTC
TRBD2 | . | TRBJ2-1 | TRBV2 | CASSALAGRNEQFF | TGTGCCAGCAGTGCACTAGCGGGGCGAAATGAGCAGTTCTTC
. | . | TRBJ1-1 | TRBV4-2 | CASSQRLDTEAFF | TGTGCCAGCAGCCAACGACTGGACACTGAAGCTTTCTTT
. | . | TRBJ2-6 | TRBV5-5 | CASRKGGSGANVLTF | TGTGCCAGCAGGAAAGGGGGCTCTGGGGCCAACGTCCTGACTTTC
TRBD1 | . | TRBJ1-2 | TRBV11-2 | CASSPFGQAQNYGYTF | TGTGCCAGCAGCCCATTCGGACAGGCCCAGAACTATGGCTACACCTTC
. | . | TRBJ1-2 | TRBV5-6 | CASSLRTGILRNYGYTF | TGTGCCAGCAGCTTGCGTACAGGGATTCTTAGAAACTATGGCTACACCTTC
TRBD1 | . | TRBJ2-4 | TRBV2 | CASRGQGRAKNIQYF | TGTGCCAGCAGAGGACAGGGTCGTGCCAAAAACATTCAGTACTTC
. | . | TRBJ1-4 | TRBV5-1 | CASSLGGGVGTNEKLFF | TGCGCCAGCAGCTTGGGTGGAGGGGTCGGTACTAATGAAAAACTGTTTTTT
. | . | TRBJ1-5 | TRBV6-5 | CASSQRENQPQHF | TGTGCCAGCAGTCAGAGGGAGAATCAGCCCCAGCATTTT
TRBD1 | once | TRBJ2-7 | TRBV5-1 | CASSATGGDWSYEQYF | TGCGCCAGCAGCGCCACAGGGGGAGATTGGTCCTACGAGCAGTACTTC
. | . | TRBJ2-7 | TRBV15 | CATSREGQAYEQYF | TGTGCCACCAGCAGAGAGGGACAAGCCTACGAGCAGTACTTC
. | . | TRBJ2-2 | TRBV29-1 | CSVDGALGLGAGELFF | TGCAGCGTTGATGGGGCACTGGGACTGGGGGCCGGGGAGCTGTTTTTT
. | . | TRBJ1-2 | TRBV21-1 | CASSKTTGSAGYGYTF | TGTGCCAGCAGCAAAACGACAGGGTCCGCAGGCTATGGCTACACCTTC
. | . | TRBJ1-3 | TRBV7-9 | CASTSLSGNTIYF | TGTGCCAGCACCAGTCTCTCTGGAAACACCATATATTTT
. | . | TRBJ2-7 | TRBV5-1 | CASSLNRMSSYEQYF | TGCGCCAGCAGCTTGAACAGGATGAGCTCCTACGAGCAGTACTTC
. | once | TRBJ2-7 | TRBV7-2 | CASSLDSAGNSYEQYF | TGTGCCAGCAGCTTAGACTCCGCAGGGAATTCCTACGAGCAGTACTTC
TRBD1 | once | TRBJ1-5 | TRBV7-8 | CASSLVTGSRPQHF | TGTGCCAGCAGCTTAGTGACAGGGTCAAGGCCCCAGCATTTT
. | . | TRBJ1-3 | TRBV4-2 | CASSQVWGPGNTIYF | TGTGCCAGCAGCCAAGTGTGGGGGCCGGGAAACACCATATATTTT
. | . | TRBJ1-3 | TRBV5-6 | CASSLRMAGPSENTIYF | TGTGCCAGCAGCTTGAGGATGGCAGGCCCCTCTGAAAACACCATATATTTT
. | . | TRBJ1-3 | TRBV9 | CASSGGGNTIYF | TGTGCCAGCTCGGGGGGCGGAAACACCATATATTTT
. | . | TRBJ2-7 | TRBV7-9 | CASSPSGRAYEQYF | TGTGCCAGCAGCCCCTCGGGCAGGGCCTACGAGCAGTACTTC
. | once | TRBJ1-2 | TRBV7-2 | CASSLSRAFYGYTF | TGTGCCAGCAGCCTCTCGAGGGCTTTCTATGGCTACACCTTC
. | . | TRBJ1-1 | TRBV9 | CASRYAMNTEAFF | TGTGCCAGCAGATATGCGATGAACACTGAAGCTTTCTTT
. | . | TRBJ1-2 | TRBV18 | CASSPQGLGYTF | TGTGCCAGCTCACCCCAGGGCCTTGGCTACACCTTC
. | once | TRBJ1-2 | TRBV15 | CATSRAGGFYGYTF | TGTGCCACCAGCAGAGCCGGGGGTTTCTATGGCTACACCTTC
. | . | TRBJ1-2 | TRBV27 | CASSLGAGYGYTF | TGTGCCAGCAGCTTAGGGGCTGGGTATGGCTACACCTTC
. | . | TRBJ1-2 | TRBV7-2 | CASSLQGHGYTF | TGTGCCAGCAGCTTACAGGGGCATGGCTACACCTTC
TRBD2 | . | TRBJ2-1 | TRBV11-3 | CASSSNPSGSNEQFF | TGTGCCAGCAGCTCCAACCCTAGCGGCAGCAATGAGCAGTTCTTC
. | . | TRBJ2-5 | TRBV2 | CASRFLVYQETQYF | TGTGCCAGCAGGTTTCTTGTGTACCAAGAGACCCAGTACTTC
TRBD1 | . | TRBJ2-7 | TRBV6-6 | CASSYSDRGSYEQYF | TGTGCCAGCAGTTACTCGGACAGGGGCTCCTACGAGCAGTACTTC
. | . | TRBJ1-2 | TRBV5-5 | CASSLDLRLGYTF | TGTGCCAGCAGCTTGGACCTGCGGCTCGGCTACACCTTC
. | . | TRBJ1-3 | TRBV5-1 | CASREGVGNTIYF | TGCGCCAGCAGGGAAGGAGTTGGAAACACCATATATTTT
. | once | TRBJ1-1 | TRBV6-5 | CASSYLQANTEAFF | TGTGCCAGCAGTTACCTACAGGCGAACACTGAAGCTTTCTTT
. | . | TRBJ1-2 | TRBV11-2 | CASSLGAFEGDYGYTF | TGTGCCAGCAGCTTAGGGGCGTTCGAAGGGGACTATGGCTACACCTTC
TRBD1 | once | TRBJ1-3 | TRBV18 | CASSPRTGDGNTIYF | TGTGCCAGCTCACCCAGGACAGGGGACGGAAACACCATATATTTT
. | . | TRBJ1-5 | TRBV5-1 | CASSSGTGNQPQHF | TGCGCCAGCAGCTCCGGTACAGGGAATCAGCCCCAGCATTTT
TRBD1 | . | TRBJ1-1 | TRBV27 | CASSPWTGGDTEAFF | TGTGCCAGCAGTCCTTGGACAGGGGGCGACACTGAAGCTTTCTTT
TRBD1 | . | TRBJ2-1 | TRBV14 | CASSQEWDRGYEQFF | TGTGCCAGCAGCCAAGAATGGGACAGGGGCTATGAGCAGTTCTTC
TRBD2 | . | TRBJ2-5 | TRBV7-9 | CASSFDGGKETQYF | TGTGCCAGCAGCTTTGACGGGGGGAAAGAGACCCAGTACTTC
. | . | TRBJ2-5 | TRBV10-3 | CAISESGGGHQETQYF | TGTGCCATCAGTGAGTCGGGCGGGGGCCACCAAGAGACCCAGTACTTC
. | . | TRBJ1-1 | TRBV10-3 | CAIRESAGTEAFF | TGTGCCATCAGGGAGTCAGCCGGCACTGAAGCTTTCTTT
TRBD2 | few | TRBJ2-2 | TRBV11-3 | CASSSHRTSGGASGTGELFF | TGTGCCAGCAGCTCCCACCGGACTAGCGGGGGGGCCTCGGGCACCGGGGAGCTGTTTTTT
. | . | TRBJ1-3 | TRBV6-2/TRBV6-3 | CASSLLLTDRVSGNTIYF | TGTGCCAGCAGCCTATTACTGACCGACAGAGTCTCTGGAAACACCATATATTTT
. | . | TRBJ1-3 | TRBV7-6 | CASSRGQVASGNTIYF | TGTGCCAGCAGCCGAGGGCAGGTCGCCTCTGGAAACACCATATATTTT